This TCR beta chain was captured in a study of blood T cell repertoires in COVID-19 (dated by TCRdb to about 2020). Broadly, across the study: Collaborator samples came from the United States, Italy and Spain and covered acute and convalescent phases of COVID-19. The samples were drawn from the first 160 participants of the ongoing ImmuneRACE study and from 950 to 1,500 subjects provided by 6 global collaborators. The material from the prospective study consisted of cDNA or gDNA derived from T cells, B-cell-depleted T cells, or PBMCs. HLA class I and class II types, where available, came from metadata supplied by the sample provider rather than from assay-based typing. The repertoires were made available in a free public database intended to serve as a resource for research on the immune response to SARS-CoV-2. Deeply sampled blood TCRbeta repertoires from subjects exposed to, actively infected with, or recovered from COVID-19 were included in the dataset. A de-identified subject ID, COVID-19 status, age in years and sex were almost always included in the sample metadata.

What the work shows at the level of the full study, not this receptor alone: Clinical and demographic metadata were provided uncurated, with the amount varying by source and participant.

TCRbeta CDR3 regions were amplified from genomic DNA by means of the immunoSEQ Assay, a bias-controlled multiplex PCR. The original pipeline was this. Nucleated cell counts per sample were estimated from amplification of reference gene primers within the assay. To quantify the absolute abundance of each unique TCRbeta CDR3 rearrangement, sequence reads were collapsed and filtered. For each sample, productive Simpson clonality was calculated as the square root of Simpson's diversity index over productive rearrangements. This immuneACCESS table, as held by TCRdb, lists in-frame sequences with V and J called but not all clones. Of the missing ones, under half trace to an unresolved V gene in checked studies; the others have no known cause. V, J and clone size were drawn from that table, and D and trimming were deduced from the DNA. For this sample there are about 150,000 clones; 84% appear just once. The ten largest account for under 9.5% of the sample.

Participants in the prospective study were aged about 18 to 95 years, lived in 24 United States geographic areas, and enrolled through a virtual design. Cohort assignment in the prospective study relied on participant-reported clinical history from a screening survey and a study questionnaire. For ImmuneRACE Cohort 3, a participant was defined as recovered based on two consecutive negative NP/OP PCR tests, clearance by a healthcare professional, or resolution of symptoms. Mobile phlebotomists in the prospective study collected whole blood, serum and a nasopharyngeal or oropharyngeal swab from every participant. Prospective study participants could optionally give additional blood draws and questionnaires over an approximately two-month period. Before DNA extraction, blood samples from the prospective study were shipped at room temperature or frozen. On this clone itself: The antigen it recognizes is unknown. Base quality data are lacking; no much larger clone is found one base away.

The TCR originated in a man between 45 and 60 years old who had recovered from COVID-19. The sequencing input was PBMCs or T cells enriched from blood (not recorded which).

The base sequence is TGTGCCAGTACGGACGGACTCATGAACACTGAAGCTTTCTTT. It translates as CASTDGLMNTEAFF. The chain employs TRBV7-8 and TRBJ1-1, with the D gene call left open. V sheds 9 bases and J sheds 0 bases, leaving 14 bases between their ends. The CDR3 spans 14 residues, from the cysteine through the phenylalanine. Of the read, only the CDR3 DNA is kept; its 42 bases are in frame from base 1. The germline V gene yields SGHVS for CDR1 and FQNEAQ for CDR2.